A single sample is the source of the 10 T cell receptor beta chains below, sequenced in a study of T cells after yellow fever vaccination. TCRdb processed the 5' RACE reads anew with MiXCR; each CDR3 protein has one entry. The table lists approximately 450,000 distinct CDR3 sequences, roughly 20% of them singletons. The sample in question was PBMCs, obtained before the yellow fever booster vaccination. These receptors came from a man younger than 35 who received the YFV17D yellow fever vaccine.

V and J are TRBV4-1 and TRBJ1-2; D gene unclear. The germline V gene has CDR1 MGHRA and CDR2 YSYEKL. This CDR3 spans 14 amino acids. Trimming removed 6 bases from V and 12 bases from J, with 23 bases in between. The CDR3 is CASRRQAAVGVDTF. The CDR3 DNA follows: TGCGCCAGCAGGCGCCAGGCGGCGGTCGGGGTCGACACCTTC.

This clonotype was found a few times. The CDR3 loop is CASTPAGPHEQYF. CDR3 coding DNA: TGTGCCAGCACCCCAGCAGGGCCCCACGAGCAGTACTTC. The chain carries TRBV7-9 and TRBJ2-7; D might be TRBD1 (5 bases). The CDR3 is made up of 13 amino acids. V lost 7 bases, J lost 5 bases, and 15 bases lay in between. CDR1 is SEHNR and CDR2 is FQNEAQ in the germline V gene (reference sequence).

This chain joins TRBV6-2 or TRBV6-3 and TRBJ1-5; maybe TRBD1 (5 bases). The CDR3 is 15 residues long. From germline, CDR1 is MNHEY and CDR2 SVGEGT. V shed 3 bases and J shed 1 base, with 10 bases lying between them. The CDR3: CASSYDSWSNQPQHF. The CDR3 DNA sequence: TGTGCCAGCAGTTATGACAGTTGGAGCAATCAGCCCCAGCATTTT.

This clonotype was observed a handful of times. The chain combines TRBV4-3 with TRBJ1-2; 10 bases match TRBD1. V trimming: 2 bases; J trimming: 4 bases; junction bases outside the gene matches: 13. Germline-derived CDR1 and CDR2 are LGHNA and YSLEER. The CDR3 consists of 18 residues. As DNA, the CDR3 is TGCGCCAGCAGCCAATATCCCCCCGGACAGGGGGTGCTCTATGGCTACACCTTC. Translating it yields CASSQYPPGQGVLYGYTF.

The sample holds a few counts of this clonotype. The V call is TRBV6-5, the J call TRBJ2-1, with D perhaps matching TRBD2 (6 bases). The CDR3 runs 15 residues. The V gene's germline CDR1 is MNHEY and CDR2 SVGAGI. V was pared by 8 bases and J by 5 bases, with 19 bases between. CDR3 nucleotide sequence: TGTGCCAGCCGGCTGGGGGGAGACGGCAACAATGAGCAGTTCTTC. This encodes CASRLGGDGNNEQFF.

This clonotype was counted only a few times. V usage is TRBV7-2 and J usage is TRBJ2-6; 9 bases align to TRBD1. CDR1 SGHTA and CDR2 FQGNSA come from the germline V gene. The CDR3 runs to 15 residues. V lost 9 bases and J lost 1; bases outside the gene matches: 4. CDR3 in DNA: TGTGCCAGGGGACAGGGATCTTCTGGGGCCAACGTCCTGACTTTC. Translation gives CARGQGSSGANVLTF. Based on the CDR3 plus reference TRBV7-2 and TRBJ2-6, the full variable domain is GAGVSQSPSNKVTEKGKDVELRCDPISGHTALYWYRQSLGQGLEFLIYFQGNSAPDKSGLPSDRFSAERTGGSVSTLTIQRTQQEDSAVYLCARGQGSSGANVLTFGAGSRLTVL.

This clonotype has more than one count but fewer than ten. The rearrangement links TRBV5-1 to TRBJ1-1; 9 nucleotides agree with TRBD1. Germline CDR1 is SGHRS and CDR2 is YFSETQ. V lost 3 bases and J lost 2; bases outside the gene matches: 5. There are 15 residues in the CDR3. The CDR3 nucleotides are TGCGCCAGCAGCTCCCCGGACAGGGGAAACACTGAAGCTTTCTTT. The encoded protein is CASSSPDRGNTEAFF.

The J gene is TRBJ2-3, the V gene TRBV27; 13 nucleotides line up with TRBD2. J was trimmed by 8 bases and V by 0 bases; bases with no gene match: 5. The CDR3 runs to 16 residues. Germline-derived CDR1 and CDR2 are MNHEY and SMNVEV (reference sequence). CDR3 amino acids: CASSLSLAGGLGTQYF. Written as DNA, the CDR3 is TGTGCCAGCAGTTTATCACTAGCGGGGGGGCTCGGTACGCAGTATTTT.

The chain joins TRBV5-1 to TRBJ2-5; D may be TRBD1 (6 bases). The CDR3 has 15 residues. CDR1 and CDR2 from the germline V gene are SGHRS and YFSETQ. Trimming pared 1 base from V and 4 bases from J, leaving 14 bases between. The CDR3 nucleotides read TGCGCCAGCAGCTTGCACCGGACAGAGGGAGAGACCCAGTACTTC. Protein product: CASSLHRTEGETQYF.

This clonotype was seen ten or more times. The CDR3 region has the DNA TGTGCCAGCAGCGAACAGGCGGGCCAAGCCAAAAACATTCAGTACTTC. Translation: CASSEQAGQAKNIQYF. The chain employs TRBV9 and TRBJ2-4; D possibly uses TRBD1 or TRBD2 (5 bases each). The CDR3 sequence is 16 residues long. Germline-derived CDR1 and CDR2 are SGDLS and YYNGEE. Trimming removed 3 bases from V and 0 bases from J, with 13 bases in between. Together with reference TRBV9 and TRBJ2-4, the CDR3 gives the full variable domain: DSGVTQTPKHLITATGQRVTLRCSPRSGDLSVYWYQQSLDQGLQFLIQYYNGEERAKGNILERFSAQQFPDLHSELNLSSLELGDSALYFCASSEQAGQAKNIQYFGAGTRLSVL.